This T cell receptor beta chain stems from a study of tissue T cells after allogeneic stem cell transplantation. This clone was detected a few times. Its antigen is as yet unknown. Gene names and germline refer to mouse. The read gets to within 1 residue of the CDR3 end, and the germline J gene fills in the rest. Time point described: mouse harvest day 14 after allogeneic transplant. Tail vein injection delivered 10^7 T-cell-depleted bone marrow cells and 10^6 splenic CD5+ T cells. B6 (H2b) cells into BALB/c (H2d) mice; tissues taken at day 7 or 14. Regarding the study as a whole: Only a limited share of tissue TCRs appeared in blood or spleen.

Survey-depth TCRbeta CDR3 sequencing reported V/J genes and productive frequencies. Assay used: immunoSEQ multiplex PCR; TCRdb lists only in-frame clones, some missing. The repertoire consists of 1,700 or so clones, with approximately 48% occurring once and the leading ten covering 21%. Germline loops: CDR1 KGHPV, CDR2 FQNQEV (reference sequence). V lost 4 bases, J lost 1 base, and 1 base stayed unmatched. This CDR3 is 14 amino acids long. The clonotype comes from a female BALB/c mouse given C57BL/6 T cells with graft-versus-host disease after an allogeneic hematopoietic cell transplant. The V call is TRBV26, the J call TRBJ1-3; 7 nucleotides agree with TRBD1. The specimen sequenced was gut tissue. The CDR3 protein is CASSQGASGNTLYF. CDR3 DNA, as far as it was read: TGTGCCAGCAGTCAGGGGGCGTCTGGAAATACGCTCTAT. Filled out from reference TRBV26 and TRBJ1-3, the complete variable domain reads NSKVIQTPRYLVKGQGQKAKMRCIPEKGHPVVFWYQQNKNNEFKFLINFQNQEVLQQIDMTEKRFSAECPSNSPCSLEIQSSEAGDSALYLCASSQGASGNTLYFGEGSRLIVV.